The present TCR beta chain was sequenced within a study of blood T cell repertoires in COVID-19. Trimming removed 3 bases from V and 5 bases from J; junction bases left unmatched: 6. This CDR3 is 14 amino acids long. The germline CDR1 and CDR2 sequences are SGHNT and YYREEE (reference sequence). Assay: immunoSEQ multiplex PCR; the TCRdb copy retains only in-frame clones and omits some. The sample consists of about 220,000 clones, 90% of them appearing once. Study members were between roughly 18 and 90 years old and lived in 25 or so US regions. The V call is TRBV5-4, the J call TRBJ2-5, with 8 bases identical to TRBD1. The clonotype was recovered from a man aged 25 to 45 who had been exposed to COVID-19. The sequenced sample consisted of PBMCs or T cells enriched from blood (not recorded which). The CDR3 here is CASSSRGRGETQYF. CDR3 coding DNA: TGTGCCAGCAGCTCCAGGGGGCGTGGGGAGACCCAGTACTTC.